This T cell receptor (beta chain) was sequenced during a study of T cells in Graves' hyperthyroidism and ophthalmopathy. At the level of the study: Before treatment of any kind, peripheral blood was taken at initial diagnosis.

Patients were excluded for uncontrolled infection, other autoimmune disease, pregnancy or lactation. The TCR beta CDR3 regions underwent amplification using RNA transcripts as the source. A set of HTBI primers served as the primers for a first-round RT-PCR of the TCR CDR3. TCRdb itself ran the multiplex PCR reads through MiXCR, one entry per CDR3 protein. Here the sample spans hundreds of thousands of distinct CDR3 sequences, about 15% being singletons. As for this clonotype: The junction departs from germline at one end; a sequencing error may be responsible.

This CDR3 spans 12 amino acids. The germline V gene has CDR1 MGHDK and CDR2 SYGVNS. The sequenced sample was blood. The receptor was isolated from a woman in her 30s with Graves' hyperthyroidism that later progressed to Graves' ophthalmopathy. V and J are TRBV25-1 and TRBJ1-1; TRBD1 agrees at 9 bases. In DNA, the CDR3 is TGTGCCAGCGGGACAGGGAGGACTGAAGCTTCCTTT. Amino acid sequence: CASGTGRTEASF.